The entry below gives a single T cell receptor (beta chain) sequence along with its context. Its antigen is unidentified. The data are from a study of PD-L1 blockade in urothelial cancer. Study information: Enrolled patients had been treated previously with 0 to 3 chemotherapy regimens. There were a median of around 140,000 T cells in blood samples.

Study results and limitations: By 3 weeks, tumor-associated blood clones had expanded more in durable-benefit patients.

In each PCR, synthetic TCR analog templates were spiked in. Libraries were prepared by immunoSEQ multiplex PCR; TCRdb keeps only in-frame clonotypes and omits some of them. The sample lists about 84,000 clones; more than 75% were seen once. This CDR3 spans 17 amino acids. V was pared by 2 bases and J by 4 bases, with 8 bases of the junction left unmatched. The V gene's germline CDR1 is GTSNPN and CDR2 SVGIG (reference sequence). This rearrangement joins TRBV30 to TRBJ1-4; TRBD1 matches 12 bases. The sample in question was PBMCs, obtained around atezolizumab (anti-PD-L1) treatment. The sequence derives from a man between 70 and 80 years old with urothelial cancer. The CDR3 bases are TGTGCCTGGAGTCCCCGGGACAGGGGGCAGGGTAATGAAAAACTGTTTTTT. It specifies CAWSPRDRGQGNEKLFF.